This T cell receptor beta chain is from a study of cytomegalovirus exposure and HLA in healthy donors. CDR1 KGHSH and CDR2 LQKENI come from the germline V gene. The junction had 10 bases not matched to a gene; V was cut back by 2 bases and J by 0 bases. The CDR3 covers 19 residues. Study-level findings and limits: Generally TCR sequences proved uncommon, though certain public TCRs appeared in numerous donors. As immune exposure information, only CMV serostatus was available.

As for this clone: Its target is unknown.

Primers: 60 Vbeta forward and 13 Jbeta reverse. Some clones are missing from TCRdb's copy, which holds only in-frame ones; the method was immunoSEQ multiplex PCR. Of 100,000 to 150,000 clones listed, 81% are singletons. The clonotype originates from a man aged 18 to 30 in good health and CMV-seronegative. The sequenced sample was PBMCs. This chain links TRBV18 with TRBJ2-6; 7 bases align to TRBD1. The CDR3 protein is CASSPTAGGILSGANVLTF. For the CDR3, the DNA is TGTGCCAGCTCACCAACAGCAGGGGGTATTCTCTCTGGGGCCAACGTCCTGACTTTC.